This TCR beta chain is drawn from a study of preoperative IRX-2 immunotherapy in early breast cancer. Profiled with immunoSEQ multiplex PCR; TCRdb holds only in-frame clones, not every one. This sample has about 1,100 clones; around four fifths occur once, and the top ten carry about 7.8%. The CDR3 has 14 amino acids. Germline loops: CDR1 MDHEN, CDR2 SYDVKM. V lost 3 bases, J lost 0 bases, and 5 bases lay in between. The treatment: preoperative locoregional IRX-2 cytokine immunotherapy. Samples came from a phase Ib trial of preoperative locoregional IRX-2 cytokine immunotherapy. The sequence derives from a human donor with breast cancer. This specimen was tumor tissue, taken before IRX-2 immunotherapy. V gene TRBV28 combines with J gene TRBJ1-4, with unresolved D. In nucleotides, the CDR3 is TGTGCCAGCAGTTTGGGAGCAACTAATGAAAAACTGTTTTTT. It codes for CASSLGATNEKLFF.